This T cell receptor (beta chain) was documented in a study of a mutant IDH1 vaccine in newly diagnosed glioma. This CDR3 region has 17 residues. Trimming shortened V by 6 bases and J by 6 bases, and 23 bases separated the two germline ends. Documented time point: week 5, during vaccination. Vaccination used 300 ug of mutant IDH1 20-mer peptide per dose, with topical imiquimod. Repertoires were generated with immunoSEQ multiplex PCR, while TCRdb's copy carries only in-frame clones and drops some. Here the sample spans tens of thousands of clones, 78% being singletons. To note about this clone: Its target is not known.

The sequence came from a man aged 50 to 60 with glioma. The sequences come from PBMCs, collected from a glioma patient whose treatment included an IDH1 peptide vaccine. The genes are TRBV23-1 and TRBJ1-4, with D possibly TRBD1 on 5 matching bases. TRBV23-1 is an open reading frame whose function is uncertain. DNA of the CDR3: TGCGCCAGCAGCCGAAATTCCCCCCTAGGGACTTATGAAAAACTGTTTTTT. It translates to CASSRNSPLGTYEKLFF.